These 25 T cell receptor beta chains originate from one sample sequenced in a study of cytomegalovirus exposure and HLA in healthy donors. The PCR employed 60 Vbeta primers together with 13 Jbeta primers. Clones were sequenced by immunoSEQ multiplex PCR, and TCRdb holds only the in-frame ones, with some missing. Of 100,000 to 150,000 clones detected, about 78% appear once; the ten largest clones hold about 3.1%. The sample consisted of PBMCs. These receptor sequences come from a human donor in good health.

Regarding this clone: Other DNA sequences in the same sample also yield this CDR3. This chain joins TRBV19 and TRBJ1-1; 9 bases match TRBD1. The V segment lost 6 bases and the J segment 3 bases; nucleotides outside the gene matches: 2. Germline CDR1 reads LNHDA; CDR2 reads SQIVND (reference sequence). The CDR3 spans 13 residues. CDR3 nucleotide sequence: TGTGCCAGTAGAGACAGGGGGGACACTGAAGCTTTCTTT. Translated, it gives CASRDRGDTEAFF.

The chain is built from TRBV9 and TRBJ2-5; 11 bases agree with TRBD2. In germline, CDR1 is SGDLS, CDR2 YYNGEE. Losses at the gene ends were 0 bases for V and 4 bases for J; bases not matched to a gene: 5. The CDR3 sequence is 16 residues long. The CDR3 loop is CASSVVAGGGRETQYF. The CDR3 DNA reads TGTGCCAGCAGCGTAGTAGCGGGAGGGGGGCGAGAGACCCAGTACTTC.

In this sample, this clone turned up a few times. V is TRBV6-1 and J is TRBJ2-7, with D possibly TRBD2 on 6 matching bases. Trimming took 8 bases from V and 4 from J, leaving 18 bases between them. CDR1 is MNHNS and CDR2 is SASEGT in the germline V gene. CDR3 size: 14 residues. The CDR3, as DNA: TGTGCCAGCGGCGTTGGCGGGACCGGTTACGAGCAGTACTTC. Translation gives CASGVGGTGYEQYF.

The chain is built from TRBV29-1 and TRBJ1-2, with 8 bases lining up with TRBD1. The V and J ends lost 1 base and 3 bases, in that order; junction bases with no gene match: 10. The CDR3 has 16 amino acids. CDR1 is SQVTM, CDR2 ANQGSEA, per germline. DNA for the CDR3: TGCAGCGTTGAAGTTCTGCGGACAGGGCTGGACTATGGCTACACCTTC. It specifies CSVEVLRTGLDYGYTF.

This clone was counted only a few times. The CDR3 protein is CASSLGLNYNEQFF. The CDR3 coding sequence is TGTGCCAGCAGCTTGGGACTGAATTACAATGAGCAGTTCTTC. The chain couples TRBV7-9 to TRBJ2-1, with a possible D match to TRBD2 (6 bases). The V end was cut by 3 bases, the J end by 4 bases, with 10 bases between. CDR1 and CDR2 from the germline V gene are SEHNR and FQNEAQ (reference sequence). The CDR3 runs to 14 residues. The whole variable domain, filled in from reference TRBV7-9 and TRBJ2-1, reads DTGVSQNPRHKITKRGQNVTFRCDPISEHNRLYWYRQTLGQGPEFLTYFQNEAQLEKSRLLSDRFSAERPKGSFSTLEIQRTEQGDSAMYLCASSLGLNYNEQFFGPGTRLTVL.

The chain employs TRBV19 and TRBJ2-1, with a possible D match to TRBD2 (6 bases). The germline V gene encodes CDR1 LNHDA and CDR2 SQIVND (reference sequence). Trimming removed 5 bases at V and 5 bases at J, with 13 bases between. This CDR3 is built from 14 residues. The CDR3 loop reads CASSFRPGDNEQFF. In DNA form, the CDR3 reads TGTGCCAGTAGTTTCCGCCCGGGAGACAATGAGCAGTTCTTC.

The V call is TRBV7-2, the J call TRBJ2-7; 8 bases match TRBD2. Trimming removed 2 bases from V and 6 bases from J; junction bases left unmatched: 6. From germline, CDR1 is SGHTA and CDR2 FQGNSA. This CDR3 contains 14 residues. CDR3 sequence reads: CASSLFAGGGEQYF. The CDR3 nucleotides are TGTGCCAGCAGCTTATTTGCGGGGGGAGGCGAGCAGTACTTC.

The chain employs TRBV29-1 and TRBJ1-3; tentatively, D is TRBD1 (6 bases). Per germline, CDR1 SQVTM and CDR2 ANQGSEA. The length of the CDR3 is 16 residues. With 4 bases removed from V and 0 bases from J, the gap between germline ends came to 16 bases. This CDR3 is CSVAGGQLGSGNTIYF. The CDR3 bases are TGCAGCGTTGCCGGTGGACAGCTAGGCTCTGGAAACACCATATATTTT. Looking up the rest from reference TRBV29-1 and TRBJ1-3 gives the full variable domain: SAVISQKPSRDICQRGTSLTIQCQVDSQVTMMFWYRQQPGQSLTLIATANQGSEATYESGFVIDKFPISRPNLTFSTLTVSNMSPEDSSIYLCSVAGGQLGSGNTIYFGEGSWLTVV.

The V call is TRBV28, the J call TRBJ2-5; D gene unclear. The assigned J gene may be wrong: the sequence end matches TRBJ2-7 better. Germline CDR1 reads MDHEN; CDR2 reads SYDVKM. The CDR3 spans 13 residues. CDR3 region: CASSLNVPYEQYF. The CDR3 DNA reads TGTGCCAGCAGTTTAAACGTCCCCTACGAGCAGTACTTC.

The rearrangement uses TRBV2 and TRBJ1-1; 7 bases line up with TRBD1. The V segment lost 9 bases and the J segment 0 bases; nucleotides outside the gene matches: 4. The V gene's germline CDR1 is SNHLY and CDR2 FYNNEI. This CDR3 is built from 13 residues. The CDR3: CASSTGMNTEAFF. CDR3 nucleotide sequence: TGTGCCAGTTCGACAGGGATGAACACTGAAGCTTTCTTT.

This chain links TRBV6-5 with TRBJ2-5; no clear D. The V end lost 2 bases, the J end lost 7 bases, and 14 bases lay between the germline ends. Germline CDR1 and CDR2: MNHEY and SVGAGI. The CDR3 runs 14 residues. This CDR3 reads CASSYQVGPRTQYF. DNA for the CDR3: TGTGCCAGCAGTTACCAGGTCGGCCCGAGGACCCAGTACTTC.

This clone was seen once. V and J are TRBV27 and TRBJ2-2; D is uncertain. Germline V gene lookup returns CDR1 MNHEY and CDR2 SMNVEV (reference sequence). The V gene lost 8 bases and the J gene lost 5 bases, with 9 bases spanning the gap. This CDR3 comprises 12 residues. Here the CDR3 reads CASQEFTGELFF. CDR3 sequence (DNA): TGTGCCAGCCAAGAGTTTACCGGGGAGCTGTTTTTT.

The CDR3 is CASAIRDSYEQYF. CDR3 bases: TGTGCCAGCGCGATCAGGGACTCCTACGAGCAGTACTTC. The rearrangement joins TRBV27 to TRBJ2-7; tentatively, D is TRBD1 (5 bases). The CDR3 length is 13 residues. V lost 8 bases, J lost 0 bases, and 11 bases lay in between. Germline lookup yields CDR1 MNHEY and CDR2 SMNVEV (reference sequence).

The chain joins TRBV7-3 to TRBJ2-1; D is uncertain. CDR1 is SGHTA and CDR2 is FQGTGA in the germline V gene. CDR3 length equals 13 residues. V shed 4 bases and J shed 5 bases, with 9 bases lying between them. CDR3 coding DNA: TGTGCCAGCAGCTCGACATTCGACAATGAGCAGTTCTTC. Translating gives CASSSTFDNEQFF.

The chain joins TRBV7-2 to TRBJ2-7, with D unclear. The germline V gene has CDR1 SGHTA and CDR2 FQGNSA. There are 14 residues in the CDR3. Trimming removed 5 bases at V and 2 bases at J, with 13 bases between. CDR3 region: CASSQNPGPYEQYF. CDR3 nucleotides: TGTGCCAGCAGCCAGAACCCTGGGCCCTACGAGCAGTACTTC.

This clone was counted a few times. The rearrangement joins TRBV9 to TRBJ1-2; TRBD1 is a possible D gene (5 bases). The CDR3 runs 12 residues. CDR1 SGDLS and CDR2 YYNGEE come from the germline V gene. Trimming cost V 3 bases and J 4 bases, with 7 bases left between them. The CDR3 region is CASSGGAYGYTF. The CDR3 DNA sequence: TGTGCCAGCAGCGGCGGGGCCTATGGCTACACCTTC.

The chain recombines TRBV18 with TRBJ2-7; TRBD1 aligns across 7 bases. Germline CDR1 and CDR2: KGHSH and LQKENI. Trimming took 4 bases from V and 1 from J; bases not matched to a gene: 4. The CDR3 is made up of 14 amino acids. The CDR3 DNA follows: TGTGCCAGCTCACTGGGACAGTCATCCTACGAGCAGTACTTC. Amino acids: CASSLGQSSYEQYF.

This chain connects TRBV11-2 to TRBJ1-1; unclear D gene. Deletions cut 5 bases from V and 4 bases from J, with 11 bases between. Germline CDR1 and CDR2: SGHAT and FQNNGV. This CDR3 region has 13 residues. The CDR3 reads CASSPQRGTEAFF. CDR3 nucleotides: TGTGCCAGCAGCCCCCAACGGGGCACTGAAGCTTTCTTT.

The genes are TRBV29-1 and TRBJ2-5; TRBD1 matches at 9 bases. V trimming: 7 bases; J trimming: 5 bases; junction bases outside the gene matches: 5. This CDR3 contains 12 residues. Germline CDR1 reads SQVTM; CDR2 reads ANQGSEA. The CDR3 DNA reads as TGCAGCGGGTCGGGACAGGGCGAGACCCAGTACTTC. Amino acids: CSGSGQGETQYF.

A single count supports this clone. This chain uses TRBV4-3 with TRBJ2-1; D is perhaps TRBD2 (6 bases). Germline V gives CDR1 LGHNA, CDR2 YSLEER. The V gene lost 1 base and the J gene lost 7 bases, with 11 bases spanning the gap. This CDR3 is built from 14 residues. The CDR3 region is CASSQGGLRNEQFF. The CDR3 DNA follows: TGCGCCAGCAGCCAAGGGGGACTTCGGAATGAGCAGTTCTTC.

This clone was found a few times. Other DNA sequences in this sample translate to the same CDR3. The gene calls are TRBV7-9 and TRBJ2-3, with 7 nucleotides matching TRBD2. This CDR3 is built from 14 residues. With V trimmed by 5 bases and J by 1 base, 3 bases remained unmatched. Germline loops: CDR1 SEHNR, CDR2 FQNEAQ (reference sequence). CDR3 region: CASSRSGGTDTQYF. CDR3 DNA: TGTGCCAGCAGCCGCAGCGGGGGCACAGATACGCAGTATTTT.

The rearrangement joins TRBV29-1 to TRBJ1-2; D is unresolved. V gave up 8 bases and J gave up 3 bases, with 13 bases separating them. This CDR3 contains 12 residues. Germline assignment: CDR1 SQVTM and CDR2 ANQGSEA. Here the CDR3 reads CSTSAGDYGYTF. The DNA for the CDR3 is TGCAGCACCAGTGCCGGGGACTATGGCTACACCTTC.

The rearrangement joins TRBV6-1 to TRBJ1-2; TRBD1 matches 9 bases. This CDR3 has 18 residues. V gave up 4 bases and J gave up 8 bases; unmatched junction bases: 20. Germline loops: CDR1 MNHNS, CDR2 SASEGT. CDR3 sequence (DNA): TGTGCCAGCAGTGTGGGGGACAGGGCGAGAGTAACTTTAGAAGGCTACACCTTC. Amino acid sequence: CASSVGDRARVTLEGYTF.

The genes are TRBV19 and TRBJ1-2; maybe TRBD1 (5 bases). Germline CDR1 and CDR2: LNHDA and SQIVND (reference sequence). The CDR3 loop spans 13 amino acids. V lost 4 bases to trimming and J lost 5 bases, with 11 bases between them. The CDR3 protein is CASSNYRIYGYTF. CDR3 DNA: TGTGCCAGTAGTAACTACAGGATTTATGGCTACACCTTC.

In the case of this clone: At one boundary the junction diverges from the germline segment, which might be a read error. The J gene is TRBJ2-3, the V gene TRBV7-9; 14 bases agree with TRBD2. Per germline, CDR1 SEHNR and CDR2 FQNEAQ (reference sequence). This CDR3 is 17 amino acids long. The CDR3 DNA reads as TGTGCCAGCAGCACCGGACTAGCGGGGGGACGGGGAGATATGCAGTATTTT. Translating it yields CASSTGLAGGRGDMQYF.